This TCR beta chain was observed in a study of monozygotic twins with cystic fibrosis. Study observations and caveats: Nucleotide-identical clonotype sharing was significantly higher within monozygotic CF twin pairs than between unrelated CF individuals.

Remarks on this clone: Its specificity is not known.

This table comes from immunoSEQ multiplex PCR, and its TCRdb copy is limited to in-frame clones, with some not included. The table shows fewer than 11,000 clones, with over 99% occurring only once. The CDR3 loop spans 16 amino acids. Trimming removed 2 bases from V and 3 bases from J, with 16 bases in between. Looked up from germline, CDR1 is MDHEN and CDR2 is SYDVKM. The chain has TRBV28 and TRBJ1-1; D remains unclear. This clonotype was obtained from a man between 18 and 29 years old with cystic fibrosis. Sequenced input: blood. The CDR3 protein is CASSLSLRLGHTEAFF. The CDR3 nucleotides are TGTGCCAGCAGTTTAAGTCTTCGATTAGGCCACACTGAAGCTTTCTTT.